This T cell receptor (beta chain) was recorded in a study of OX40 agonist ivuxolimab in advanced cancers. The repertoire was sequenced with immunoSEQ multiplex PCR; TCRdb's copy has only in-frame clones and lacks some. The sample has 75,000 or so clones, roughly 84% seen once. V lost 7 bases to trimming and J lost 2 bases, with 5 bases between them. The CDR3 has 11 residues. The V gene's germline CDR1 is MNHEY and CDR2 SMNVEV (reference sequence). The input for sequencing was CD4+ or CD8+ T cells sorted from blood, taken in a trial of the OX40 agonist ivuxolimab. The receptor's source is an adult with an advanced solid tumor such as melanoma, head and neck, liver or kidney cancer. This sequence joins TRBV27 and TRBJ1-2; D not resolved. DNA of the CDR3: TGTGCCAGCACCCCGAACTATGGCTACACCTTC. Translating gives CASTPNYGYTF.